This passage covers 13 T cell receptor beta chains from one sample sequenced in a study of CD8 T cells in Susac syndrome. An amount of RNA that ranged from roughly 0.5 to 1 ug was reverse transcribed with random hexamers. TCRdb called the immunoSEQ multiplex PCR reads again in MiXCR, with one record for every CDR3 protein. Among 250,000 to 300,000 distinct CDR3 sequences listed, roughly 85% were seen once. The sample comprised CD8+ T cells from PBMCs. The receptors shown here come from a human donor with multiple sclerosis.

V usage is TRBV5-5 and J usage is TRBJ1-2; D is perhaps TRBD1 (6 bases). The V gene lost 3 bases and the J gene lost 4 bases, with 25 bases spanning the gap. Looked up from germline, CDR1 is SGHKS and CDR2 is YYEKEE (reference sequence). The CDR3 has 18 amino acids. The CDR3 DNA reads TGTGCCAGCAGCTCCAGGGGCCTGGTCGGGTCAAAATTCTATGGCTACACCTTC. Encoded protein: CASSSRGLVGSKFYGYTF.

The gene calls are TRBV29-1 and TRBJ2-7, with D perhaps matching TRBD2 (5 bases). Per the germline V gene, CDR1 is SQVTM and CDR2 is ANQGSEA. V was clipped by 4 bases and J by 0 bases, with 10 bases between them. There are 13 residues in the CDR3. CDR3 loop: CSVAAGISYEQYF. CDR3 coding DNA: TGCAGCGTTGCGGCGGGTATCTCCTACGAGCAGTACTTC.

The gene calls are TRBV27 and TRBJ1-1, with D uncertain. The germline V and J ends were trimmed by 3 bases and 5 bases, with 10 bases remaining between them. This CDR3 contains 13 residues. Germline V CDR1 and CDR2: MNHEY, SMNVEV (reference sequence). The CDR3 nucleotides read TGTGCCAGCAGTTTCCTCACCGGTACTGAAGCTTTCTTT. This sequence encodes CASSFLTGTEAFF.

The gene calls are TRBV5-6 and TRBJ1-6, with a weak D call TRBD1 (5 bases). Germline V CDR1 and CDR2: SGHDT, YYEEEE. The CDR3 runs to 16 residues. V gave up 0 bases and J gave up 10 bases, with 17 bases separating them. The CDR3 coding sequence is TGTGCCAGCAGCTTGGCGACAGTCTGGGAAACCTCACCCCTCCACTTT. Translated, it gives CASSLATVWETSPLHF.

The V gene is TRBV20-1, the J gene TRBJ1-2; weak D call: TRBD1 (6 bases). The V gene lost 4 bases and the J gene lost 8 bases, with 17 bases spanning the gap. The CDR3 is made up of 13 amino acids. Germline assignment: CDR1 DFQATT and CDR2 SNEGSKA (reference sequence). This CDR3 reads CSAIPPGEGGYTF. In DNA, the CDR3 is TGCAGTGCTATACCACCAGGGGAAGGAGGCTACACCTTC.

This chain joins TRBV27 and TRBJ2-1; maybe TRBD1 (6 bases). V lost 5 bases, J lost 4 bases, and 18 bases lay in between. This CDR3 contains 16 residues. Germline CDR1 and CDR2: MNHEY and SMNVEV (reference sequence). This CDR3 reads CASSGTFGALYNEQFF. CDR3 nucleotide sequence: TGTGCCAGCAGTGGGACATTCGGGGCCCTTTACAATGAGCAGTTCTTC.

The chain is built from TRBV5-4 and TRBJ2-7, with D maybe TRBD2 (6 bases). The germline V and J ends were trimmed by 0 bases and 3 bases, with 13 bases remaining between them. The CDR3 runs to 15 residues. The germline gives CDR1 SGHNT, CDR2 YYREEE (reference sequence). This chain's CDR3 is CASSLGGLNLYEQYF. DNA for the CDR3: TGTGCCAGCAGCTTGGGGGGACTTAACCTCTACGAGCAGTACTTC.

The V and J genes are TRBV24-1 and TRBJ2-5; maybe TRBD1 (5 bases). CDR3 length: 14 residues. Germline CDR1 and CDR2: KGHDR and SFDVKD. V was pared by 3 bases and J by 7 bases, with 14 bases between. Written as DNA, the CDR3 is TGTGCCACCAGTGATAGAGGACAAGAATGGACCCAGTACTTC. Its translation is CATSDRGQEWTQYF.

This sequence joins TRBV9 and TRBJ2-3, with TRBD2 identical over 7 bases. After removal of 0 bases from V and 6 bases from J, the junction contained 13 bases not matched to a gene. The CDR3 sequence is 17 residues long. The V gene's germline CDR1 is SGDLS and CDR2 YYNGEE. The CDR3 loop reads CASSVEGATRGGDTQYF. The CDR3 DNA sequence: TGTGCCAGCAGCGTAGAAGGCGCGACTAGGGGAGGGGATACGCAGTATTTT.

This clonotype was detected once. The V call is TRBV28, the J call TRBJ1-5, with D hard to call. CDR1 is MDHEN and CDR2 is SYDVKM in the germline V gene. With 9 bases removed from V and 0 bases from J, the gap between germline ends came to 9 bases. The CDR3 is 13 residues long. The CDR3 DNA sequence: TGTGCCAGTCAGAGTTATAGCAATCAGCCCCAGCATTTT. It specifies CASQSYSNQPQHF.

The genes are TRBV27 and TRBJ2-3; TRBD2 matches 13 bases. V lost 5 bases and J lost 2; bases outside the gene matches: 4. The CDR3 covers 16 residues. Germline V lookup: CDR1 MNHEY, CDR2 SMNVEV (reference sequence). CDR3 residues: CASSPGTSGVTDTQYF. The CDR3 nucleotides read TGTGCCAGCAGTCCAGGGACTAGCGGGGTCACAGATACGCAGTATTTT.

This sequence joins TRBV5-1 and TRBJ2-7; TRBD1 matches at 7 bases. Germline CDR1 is SGHRS and CDR2 is YFSETQ. V shed 4 bases, J shed 5 bases, and the junction held 12 bases outside the gene matches. The CDR3 is 15 residues long. CDR3 residues: CASSPSTGFPDEQYF. For the CDR3, the DNA is TGCGCCAGCAGCCCATCGACAGGGTTTCCCGACGAGCAGTACTTC.

The chain links TRBV5-1 to TRBJ2-7, with 10 bases lining up with TRBD1. The CDR3 is 14 amino acids. Germline V lookup: CDR1 SGHRS, CDR2 YFSETQ. V gave up 3 bases and J gave up 3 bases; unmatched junction bases: 3. The CDR3 sequence: CASSYDRGLYEQYF. The CDR3, as DNA: TGCGCCAGCAGCTATGACAGGGGGCTCTACGAGCAGTACTTC.